A single sample is the source of the 3 T cell receptor beta chains below, sequenced in a study of blood T cell repertoires in COVID-19. Clones were sequenced by immunoSEQ multiplex PCR, and TCRdb holds only the in-frame ones, with some missing. The sample records fewer than 250,000 clones, approximately 80% being singletons. Sequencing was carried out using PBMCs or T cells enriched from blood (not recorded which). These receptors were collected from a woman between 50 and 59 years old with acute COVID-19.

CDR3 in DNA: TGTGCCAGTCAGGGGGCCAAGTTCTATGGCTACACCTTC. Its translation is CASQGAKFYGYTF. This chain uses TRBV19 with TRBJ1-2; 8 bases line up with TRBD1. Germline loops: CDR1 LNHDA, CDR2 SQIVND (reference sequence). This CDR3 contains 13 residues. The J segment lost 4 bases and the V segment lost 8 bases, leaving 6 bases of the junction unmatched.

This clone showed up just a few times. The genes are TRBV7-2 and TRBJ2-7, with D perhaps TRBD1 (6 bases). From germline, CDR1 is SGHTA and CDR2 FQGNSA. The CDR3 covers 14 residues. Trimming shortened V by 7 bases and J by 7 bases, and 20 bases separated the two germline ends. CDR3 sequence (DNA): TGTGCCAGCACCGTACTCCTCCCTAGGGGGGAGCAGTACTTC. This sequence encodes CASTVLLPRGEQYF.

The rearrangement uses TRBV2 and TRBJ2-1; 8 nucleotides agree with TRBD1. The V segment lost 5 bases and the J segment 2 bases; nucleotides outside the gene matches: 5. The CDR3 is made up of 15 amino acids. Germline values: CDR1 SNHLY, CDR2 FYNNEI. CDR3 region: CASSPVDRAYNEQFF. The CDR3 DNA follows: TGTGCCAGCAGTCCGGTGGACAGGGCCTACAATGAGCAGTTCTTC.